The clone carrying this TCR beta chain is a singleton in its sample. This specimen belongs to a study of radiotherapy plus CTLA-4 blockade in lung cancer. The protocol was immunoSEQ multiplex PCR, while the TCRdb copy is restricted to in-frame clones and leaves out a portion. Among about 100,000 clones listed, about four fifths were seen once. Those with chemo-refractory metastatic non-small-cell lung cancer were treated with focal radiation combined with CTLA-4 blockade using ipilimumab. The V and J ends lost 8 bases and 5 bases respectively, with 15 bases between them. The CDR3 is 13 residues long. CDR1 and CDR2 (germline): MDHEN, SYDVKM.

The sequence was obtained from a human donor with non-small cell lung cancer who had stable disease on radiotherapy plus ipilimumab. The V call is TRBV28, the J call TRBJ1-2; the D gene is possibly TRBD1 (6 bases). The starting material was peripheral blood, obtained from a patient treated with radiotherapy plus ipilimumab. The CDR3 bases are TGTGCCAGCCGCCCGGGGGCGATGTATGGCTACACCTTC. Amino acid sequence: CASRPGAMYGYTF.